One and the same sample provided the 18 T cell receptor beta chains below, sequenced in a study of glioma-infiltrating T cells. The iRepertoire nested amplicon-rescue multiplex PCR amplified TCR alpha and beta CDR3s from RNA. TCRdb re-called the multiplex PCR reads with MiXCR, one entry per CDR3 protein. The sample has about 140,000 distinct CDR3 sequences; roughly 43% are singletons. Material for sequencing was glioma tissue, nonneoplastic brain tissue, or PBMCs (not recorded which). These receptors were collected from a human donor with low-grade glioma or glioblastoma, undergoing nonglioma brain surgery, or in good health (not recorded which).

The chain links TRBV2 to TRBJ1-2; D is unresolved. The germline gives CDR1 SNHLY, CDR2 FYNNEI. With 6 bases removed from V and 1 base from J, the gap between germline ends came to 15 bases. The CDR3 consists of 15 residues. The CDR3 DNA follows: TGTGCCAGCAGGTCCAGGAGCGCCGTTAACTATGGCTACACCTTC. Residues: CASRSRSAVNYGYTF.

The genes are TRBV6-2 or TRBV6-3 and TRBJ2-7; tentative D call: TRBD2 (6 bases). Trimming shortened V by 4 bases and J by 2 bases, and 15 bases separated the two germline ends. The CDR3 covers 15 residues. The V gene's germline CDR1 is MNHEY and CDR2 SVGEGT. In DNA, the CDR3 is TGTGCCAGCAGTTCCGGGGGTGTTACGGCCTACGAGCAGTACTTC. This sequence encodes CASSSGGVTAYEQYF.

This clonotype was detected only a few times. V is TRBV6-2 or TRBV6-3 and J is TRBJ1-1, with a tentative D call TRBD1 (5 bases). The CDR3 loop spans 12 amino acids. Germline-derived CDR1 and CDR2 are MNHEY and SVGEGT. Trimming took 2 bases from V and 6 from J, leaving 7 bases between them. The CDR3 sequence: CASSYMGAEAFF. CDR3 bases: TGTGCCAGCAGTTACATGGGGGCTGAAGCTTTCTTT.

The V gene is TRBV4-3, the J gene TRBJ2-7, with D unresolved. The CDR3 contains 15 residues. Trimming took off 0 bases at V and 2 bases at J, with 11 bases between the two ends. CDR1 LGHNA and CDR2 YSLEER come from the germline V gene. CDR3 DNA sequence: TGCGCCAGCAGCCAAGAGAGGACCCACACCTACGAGCAGTACTTC. The encoded protein is CASSQERTHTYEQYF.

The rearrangement joins TRBV28 to TRBJ2-7, with unresolved D. Germline V gene sequence: CDR1 MDHEN, CDR2 SYDVKM. Trimming took off 8 bases at V and 6 bases at J, with 8 bases between the two ends. The CDR3 length is 10 residues. DNA for the CDR3: TGTGCCAGCGGGAAAATCGAGCAGTACTTC. The encoded protein is CASGKIEQYF.

The chain uses TRBV20-1 and TRBJ2-7; 9 positions agree with TRBD1. The CDR3 runs to 15 residues. V lost 2 bases and J lost 0; bases outside the gene matches: 5. Germline V gene data show CDR1 as DFQATT and CDR2 as SNEGSKA (reference sequence). As DNA, the CDR3 is TGCAGTGCTAGATCGGGACAGGGCATCTCCTACGAGCAGTACTTC. It codes for CSARSGQGISYEQYF.

The chain carries TRBV7-8 and TRBJ2-7; tentatively, D is TRBD1 (5 bases). This CDR3 contains 14 residues. V was shortened by 1 base and J by 3 bases, with 10 bases between the two germline ends. Germline V gene sequence: CDR1 SGHVS, CDR2 FQNEAQ. CDR3 in DNA: TGTGCCAGCAGCTTAGACAGGTCCGGCTACGAGCAGTACTTC. Translation gives CASSLDRSGYEQYF.

This clonotype turned up a few times. This chain uses TRBV7-2 with TRBJ2-7; the D gene is possibly TRBD1 (5 bases). With 3 bases removed from V and 7 bases from J, the gap between germline ends came to 13 bases. CDR1 SGHTA and CDR2 FQGNSA come from the germline V gene. There are 13 residues in the CDR3. The CDR3 loop is CASSFSDRPEQYF. The CDR3 region has the DNA TGTGCCAGCAGCTTCTCCGACAGACCGGAGCAGTACTTC.

The table lists this clonotype with a few counts. The genes are TRBV7-9 and TRBJ1-1; TRBD1 is a possible D gene (5 bases). The germline V gene has CDR1 SEHNR and CDR2 FQNEAQ (reference sequence). This CDR3 contains 14 residues. Trimming took 1 base from V and 4 from J, leaving 10 bases between them. The CDR3 DNA sequence: TGTGCCAGCAGCTTAGGAGTAGGGGTCACTGAAGCTTTCTTT. Amino acid sequence: CASSLGVGVTEAFF.

In its sample, this clonotype was seen once. Sequence at one end of the junction differs from germline and may be a read error. The genes are TRBV6-6 and TRBJ1-1, with 7 nucleotides matching TRBD1. This CDR3 region has 14 residues. In germline, CDR1 is MNHNY, CDR2 SVGAGI (reference sequence). The CDR3 sequence: CASRQQGQYTEAFF. The DNA of the CDR3 is TGCGCCAGCAGACAACAGGGGCAGTACACTGAAGCTTTCTTT.

The genes are TRBV11-2 and TRBJ2-3; TRBD1 or TRBD2 may be the D gene (6 bases each). V was pared by 4 bases and J by 4 bases, with 21 bases between. Germline V gene sequence: CDR1 SGHAT, CDR2 FQNNGV. CDR3 size: 17 residues. The CDR3 sequence: CASSWGEEIAGADTQYF. CDR3 nucleotide sequence: TGTGCCAGCAGCTGGGGGGAGGAGATCGCAGGGGCAGATACGCAGTATTTT. Based on the CDR3 plus reference TRBV11-2 and TRBJ2-3, the full variable domain is EAGVAQSPRYKIIEKRQSVAFWCNPISGHATLYWYQQILGQGPKLLIQFQNNGVVDDSQLPKDRFSAERLKGVDSTLKIQPAKLEDSAVYLCASSWGEEIAGADTQYFGPGTRLTVL.

Comments on this clonotype: One end of the junction varies from germline; a read error may be responsible. The chain combines TRBV6-5 with TRBJ1-1; maybe TRBD1 (6 bases). The germline V gene encodes CDR1 MNHEY and CDR2 SVGAGI. This CDR3 has 14 amino acids. The CDR3 region has the DNA TGTGCCAGCAGTTTCGACAGGCTCGCCACTGAAGCTTCCTTT. Translation gives CASSFDRLATEASF.

V and J are TRBV20-1 and TRBJ1-1; D is perhaps TRBD1 (6 bases). V was clipped by 5 bases and J by 5 bases, with 15 bases between them. The germline V gene encodes CDR1 DFQATT and CDR2 SNEGSKA (reference sequence). The CDR3 sequence is 13 residues long. The CDR3 sequence: CSAWGQTNTEAFF. CDR3 bases: TGCAGTGCTTGGGGACAAACGAATACTGAAGCTTTCTTT.

The chain uses TRBV7-2 and TRBJ1-1, with D possibly being TRBD1 (5 bases). The length of the CDR3 is 12 residues. Trimming pared 7 bases from V and 4 bases from J, leaving 10 bases between. Germline V gene data show CDR1 as SGHTA and CDR2 as FQGNSA. DNA of the CDR3: TGTGCCAGCACTGGACACGGCACTGAAGCTTTCTTT. As protein: CASTGHGTEAFF.

This clonotype was observed at least ten times. The chain is built from TRBV6-1 and TRBJ1-1; D not certain. The CDR3 has 14 amino acids. V shed 1 base and J shed 5 bases, with 11 bases lying between them. Germline V gene sequence: CDR1 MNHNS, CDR2 SASEGT. This CDR3 is CASSEVAGWTEAFF. Here the CDR3 DNA reads TGTGCCAGCAGTGAAGTCGCAGGTTGGACTGAAGCTTTCTTT.

The chain employs TRBV6-1 and TRBJ1-6; TRBD1 might be the D (5 bases). V lost 11 bases, J lost 0 bases, and 11 bases lay in between. The CDR3 covers 14 residues. Germline-derived CDR1 and CDR2 are MNHNS and SASEGT. The CDR3 reads CAGGASSYNSPLHF. The DNA for the CDR3 is TGTGCCGGGGGAGCGAGCTCCTATAATTCACCCCTCCACTTT.

The gene calls are TRBV29-1 and TRBJ2-3, with a tentative D call TRBD1 (6 bases). Germline V gene sequence: CDR1 SQVTM, CDR2 ANQGSEA. There are 12 residues in the CDR3. Trimming took 3 bases from V and 7 from J, leaving 11 bases between them. This chain's CDR3 is CSVDWGQNTQYF. The DNA for the CDR3 is TGCAGCGTTGATTGGGGGCAGAATACGCAGTATTTT.

The chain is built from TRBV6-1 and TRBJ1-5; D perhaps matches TRBD1 (5 bases). V was shortened by 6 bases and J by 11 bases, with 20 bases between the two germline ends. This CDR3 is 14 amino acids long. Germline values: CDR1 MNHNS, CDR2 SASEGT. The CDR3 DNA reads as TGTGCCAGCAGGGACGCCAGACACGGGGGAGCCCAGCATTTT. Amino acid sequence: CASRDARHGGAQHF.